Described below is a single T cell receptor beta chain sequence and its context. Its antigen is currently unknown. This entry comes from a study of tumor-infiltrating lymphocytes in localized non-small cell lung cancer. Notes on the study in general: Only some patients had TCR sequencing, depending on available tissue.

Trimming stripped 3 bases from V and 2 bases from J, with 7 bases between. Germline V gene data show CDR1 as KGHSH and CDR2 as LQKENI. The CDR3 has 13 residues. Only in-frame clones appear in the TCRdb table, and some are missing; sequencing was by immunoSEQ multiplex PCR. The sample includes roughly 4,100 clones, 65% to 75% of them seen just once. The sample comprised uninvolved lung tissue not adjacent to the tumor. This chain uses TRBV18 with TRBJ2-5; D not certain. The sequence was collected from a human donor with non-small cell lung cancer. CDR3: CASSPKLQETQYF. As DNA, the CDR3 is TGTGCCAGCTCACCTAAATTACAAGAGACCCAGTACTTC.